The 10 T cell receptor beta chains in this list originate from one sample, sequenced in a study of T-cell memory formation after mild COVID-19. TCRdb redid the calling of the 5' RACE reads with MiXCR, one entry per CDR3 protein. Of approximately 180,000 distinct CDR3 sequences in the sample, roughly 16% were seen once. The sample taken for sequencing was PBMCs or a T cell subset sorted from them (not recorded which). The origin of the receptors is an adult woman who had mild COVID-19 (a few samples of this study predate the infection). Cell type and time point are not known.

The chain combines TRBV24-1 with TRBJ2-2, with TRBD2 identical over 7 bases. Germline CDR1 reads KGHDR; CDR2 reads SFDVKD. V trimming: 4 bases; J trimming: 7 bases; junction bases outside the gene matches: 11. This CDR3 region has 16 residues. The CDR3: CATSDPTAGVVGELFF. CDR3 DNA: TGTGCCACCAGTGACCCCACTGCGGGAGTGGTCGGGGAGCTGTTTTTT.

Only a few counts were recorded for this clonotype. The chain carries TRBV9 and TRBJ2-7; 8 positions match TRBD2. The length of the CDR3 is 14 residues. V dropped 0 bases and J dropped 3; count of bases not matched to a gene: 2. Germline assignment: CDR1 SGDLS and CDR2 YYNGEE. CDR3 sequence reads: CASSVEGTSYEQYF. The CDR3 region has the DNA TGTGCCAGCAGCGTAGAGGGGACTAGCTACGAGCAGTACTTC. Drawing the rest from reference TRBV9 and TRBJ2-7, the complete variable domain is DSGVTQTPKHLITATGQRVTLRCSPRSGDLSVYWYQQSLDQGLQFLIQYYNGEERAKGNILERFSAQQFPDLHSELNLSSLELGDSALYFCASSVEGTSYEQYFGPGTRLTVT.

This clonotype was seen more than once but under ten times. The chain has TRBV6-5 and TRBJ2-7, with D possibly being TRBD1 or TRBD2 (5 bases each). V was trimmed by 5 bases and J by 2 bases, leaving 16 bases between them. Per germline, CDR1 MNHEY and CDR2 SVGAGI. The CDR3 extends over 15 amino acids. The CDR3: CASSPRGRRPYEQYF. The DNA of the CDR3 is TGTGCCAGCAGTCCCCGGGGCAGGAGGCCCTACGAGCAGTACTTC.

V and J are TRBV5-1 and TRBJ1-6; D call uncertain. This CDR3 spans 15 amino acids. Germline CDR1 and CDR2: SGHRS and YFSETQ. Trimming took 4 bases from V and 7 from J, leaving 15 bases between them. CDR3 nucleotide sequence: TGCGCCAGCAGCCTTGGTAGGGCAGTAAATTCACCCCTCCACTTT. Translation gives CASSLGRAVNSPLHF. Using reference TRBV5-1 and TRBJ1-6 for the parts outside the CDR3, the full variable domain is KAGVTQTPRYLIKTRGQQVTLSCSPISGHRSVSWYQQTPGQGLQFLFEYFSETQRNKGNFPGRFSGRQFSNSRSEMNVSTLELGDSALYLCASSLGRAVNSPLHFGNGTRLTVT.

The CDR3 coding sequence is TGTGCCAGCTCACCACCTACTCCCGTTGGGTCCTACGAGCAGTACTTC. Protein product: CASSPPTPVGSYEQYF. This chain uses TRBV18 with TRBJ2-7; no firm D call. The CDR3 extends over 16 amino acids. Between the trimmed V and J ends, which lost 0 bases and 1 base, there was a span of 13 bases. Per the germline V gene, CDR1 is KGHSH and CDR2 is LQKENI.

The chain links TRBV5-1 to TRBJ2-6; D perhaps matches TRBD1 (6 bases). The CDR3 length is 17 residues. Germline CDR1 is SGHRS and CDR2 is YFSETQ. Trimming cost V 4 bases and J 2 bases, with 16 bases left between them. For the CDR3, the DNA is TGCGCCAGCAGCACACACACAGGGTTTGCTGGGGCCAACGTCCTGACTTTC. Translation: CASSTHTGFAGANVLTF.

The DNA of the CDR3 is TGTGCCAGCTCAGGGGACAGTCTTAGCACTGAAGCTTTCTTT. Translating gives CASSGDSLSTEAFF. The chain combines TRBV18 with TRBJ1-1, with TRBD1 matching over 7 bases. With V trimmed by 5 bases and J by 4 bases, 7 bases remained unmatched. Germline CDR1 reads KGHSH; CDR2 reads LQKENI. The CDR3 covers 14 residues.

The chain uses TRBV24-1 and TRBJ2-1, with a possible D match to TRBD2 (6 bases). The V end was cut by 4 bases, the J end by 4 bases, with 13 bases between. The CDR3 covers 15 residues. Germline values: CDR1 KGHDR, CDR2 SFDVKD. CDR3 sequence (DNA): TGTGCCACCAGTGAAGGGACTCGAAATTACAATGAGCAGTTCTTC. Translation: CATSEGTRNYNEQFF.

This chain uses TRBV29-1 with TRBJ2-5; D may be TRBD2 (6 bases). From germline, CDR1 is SQVTM and CDR2 ANQGSEA. The CDR3 consists of 13 residues. Trimming removed 1 base from V and 5 bases from J, with 11 bases in between. DNA of the CDR3: TGCAGCGTTGAAGTAGCGGTCGGCGAGACCCAGTACTTC. Its translation: CSVEVAVGETQYF.

This clonotype was detected once. CDR3: CASSFSRGQGGEQYF. DNA for the CDR3: TGTGCCAGCAGTTTTAGCCGTGGACAGGGTGGCGAGCAGTACTTC. The rearrangement joins TRBV7-2 to TRBJ2-7; 8 bases align to TRBD1. Germline V gene data show CDR1 as SGHTA and CDR2 as FQGNSA. This CDR3 is 15 amino acids long. After removal of 6 bases from V and 6 bases from J, the junction contained 13 bases not matched to a gene.